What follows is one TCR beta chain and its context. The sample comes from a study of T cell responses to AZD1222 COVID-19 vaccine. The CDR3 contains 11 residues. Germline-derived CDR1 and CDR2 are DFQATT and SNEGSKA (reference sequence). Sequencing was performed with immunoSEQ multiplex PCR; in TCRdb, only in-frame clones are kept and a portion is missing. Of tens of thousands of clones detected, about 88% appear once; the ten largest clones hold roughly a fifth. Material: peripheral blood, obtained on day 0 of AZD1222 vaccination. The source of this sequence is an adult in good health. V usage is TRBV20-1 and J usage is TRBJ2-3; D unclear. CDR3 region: CSSTTTDTQYF. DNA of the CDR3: TGCAGCTCGACCACCACAGATACGCAGTATTTT.